The 20 T cell receptor beta chains below all came from one sample that was sequenced in a study of T cells after yellow fever vaccination. TCRdb processed the 5' RACE reads anew with MiXCR; each CDR3 protein has one entry. The table lists 200,000 to 300,000 distinct CDR3 sequences, 5.5% to 8.5% of them singletons. The sample here was CD4+ T cells sorted from PBMCs, taken on the day of the yellow fever booster vaccination. The receptor source for this set is a man between 25 and 39 years old who received the YFV17D yellow fever vaccine.

The sample holds many counts of this clonotype. The chain carries TRBV5-1 and TRBJ1-5, with D maybe TRBD1 (5 bases). Trimming removed 4 bases at V and 6 bases at J, with 17 bases between. This CDR3 contains 15 residues. Germline V gene sequence: CDR1 SGHRS, CDR2 YFSETQ. The CDR3 is CASSLEPGVGQPQHF. For the CDR3, the DNA is TGCGCCAGCAGCCTGGAACCGGGGGTAGGTCAGCCCCAGCATTTT.

This clonotype was counted ten times or more. V and J are TRBV6-1 and TRBJ1-1, with a weak D call TRBD1 (5 bases). V dropped 6 bases and J dropped 4 bases, with 18 bases sitting between them. This CDR3 region has 15 residues. The germline gives CDR1 MNHNS, CDR2 SASEGT. The CDR3 coding sequence is TGTGCCAGCAGGGCGGCGGGGACCACCTTCACTGAAGCTTTCTTT. Its translation is CASRAAGTTFTEAFF.

Ten or more counts support this clonotype. The V call is TRBV9, the J call TRBJ2-1; 12 bases match TRBD2. The germline V gene has CDR1 SGDLS and CDR2 YYNGEE. CDR3 length equals 16 residues. V gave up 6 bases and J gave up 9 bases; unmatched junction bases: 13. The DNA for the CDR3 is TGTGCCAGCAACCGTCGACTAGCGGGAGAGGAAGGTGAGCAGTTCTTC. Translation: CASNRRLAGEEGEQFF.

This clonotype was observed a few times. The chain combines TRBV29-1 with TRBJ2-3; TRBD2 aligns across 14 bases. With V trimmed by 3 bases and J by 1 base, 15 bases remained unmatched. This CDR3 comprises 20 residues. From germline, CDR1 is SQVTM and CDR2 ANQGSEA. CDR3 loop: CSVDRERLAGGPGGTDTQYF. The CDR3 nucleotides are TGCAGCGTTGACAGGGAGCGACTAGCGGGAGGGCCTGGGGGCACAGATACGCAGTATTTT.

The J gene is TRBJ2-2, the V gene TRBV7-6, with D maybe TRBD2 (5 bases). Per germline, CDR1 SGHVS and CDR2 FNYEAQ. Trimming took off 3 bases at V and 0 bases at J, with 8 bases between the two ends. This CDR3 comprises 15 residues. The CDR3 sequence is CASSFTRANTGELFF. CDR3 bases: TGTGCCAGCAGCTTTACGAGGGCGAACACCGGGGAGCTGTTTTTT.

In its sample, this clonotype was seen a few times. The rearrangement uses TRBV4-3 and TRBJ2-7, with D perhaps matching TRBD1 (5 bases). The CDR3 has 13 amino acids. Germline loops: CDR1 LGHNA, CDR2 YSLEER. V shed 3 bases and J shed 1 base, with 7 bases lying between them. This chain's CDR3 is CASSHQGSYEQYF. The CDR3 nucleotides read TGCGCCAGCAGCCACCAGGGATCCTACGAGCAGTACTTC.

The V and J genes are TRBV28 and TRBJ1-5, with D unresolved. Germline V gene data show CDR1 as MDHEN and CDR2 as SYDVKM. V gave up 7 bases and J gave up 4 bases, with 8 bases separating them. This CDR3 spans 12 amino acids. The CDR3 nucleotides are TGTGCCAGCAACACTGTTAATCAGCCCCAGCATTTT. Translating it yields CASNTVNQPQHF.

The genes are TRBV25-1 and TRBJ2-1; D may be TRBD2 (7 bases). CDR3 size: 14 residues. Germline-derived CDR1 and CDR2 are MGHDK and SYGVNS. V lost 7 bases and J 9 bases, leaving 19 bases between the germline ends. The CDR3 loop is CASKRGGGQGEQFF. Written as DNA, the CDR3 is TGTGCCAGCAAGCGAGGGGGAGGGCAGGGTGAGCAGTTCTTC.

The sample holds many counts of this clonotype. The chain links TRBV12-3 or TRBV12-4 to TRBJ1-2; TRBD1 might be the D (6 bases). The length of the CDR3 is 12 residues. V was trimmed by 6 bases and J by 8 bases, leaving 13 bases between them. CDR3 protein: CASREGGQGYTF. CDR3 nucleotide sequence: TGTGCCAGCAGGGAAGGGGGGCAAGGCTACACCTTC.

This clonotype was counted ten times or more. The gene calls are TRBV28 and TRBJ2-7, with D unclear. The CDR3 length is 14 residues. The V gene lost 1 base and the J gene lost 2 bases, with 9 bases spanning the gap. Per the germline V gene, CDR1 is MDHEN and CDR2 is SYDVKM. The CDR3 here is CASSLSPGPYEQYF. The DNA of the CDR3 is TGTGCCAGCAGTTTATCCCCAGGACCCTACGAGCAGTACTTC.

The sample holds a few counts of this clonotype. The chain carries TRBV7-2 and TRBJ2-1; D is perhaps TRBD1 (8 bases). The length of the CDR3 is 15 residues. The V end lost 4 bases, the J end lost 6 bases, and 16 bases lay between the germline ends. Germline-derived CDR1 and CDR2 are SGHTA and FQGNSA. The DNA for the CDR3 is TGTGCCAGCAGCTCCGACAGGGGACTATTCAATGAGCAGTTCTTC. It specifies CASSSDRGLFNEQFF.

This clonotype was counted between two and nine times. The V gene is TRBV3-1, the J gene TRBJ1-1, with D unclear. The CDR3 has 15 residues. Per germline, CDR1 LGHDT and CDR2 YNNKEL (reference sequence). Trimming shortened V by 0 bases and J by 4 bases, and 12 bases separated the two germline ends. Here the CDR3 DNA reads TGTGCCAGCAGCCAAGAATCCAGTCCCTCCACTGAAGCTTTCTTT. Translation: CASSQESSPSTEAFF.

This clonotype turned up a few times. The DNA of the CDR3 is TGTGCCAGCAGTTCGTCCCTTAGCTCCTACGAGCAGTACTTC. It translates to CASSSSLSSYEQYF. The J gene is TRBJ2-7, the V gene TRBV27, with D unresolved. The CDR3 spans 14 residues. The V end lost 4 bases, the J end lost 0 bases, and 10 bases lay between the germline ends. CDR1 is MNHEY and CDR2 is SMNVEV in the germline V gene (reference sequence).

J is TRBJ2-1 and V is TRBV7-2, with TRBD2 matching over 12 bases. The CDR3 has 16 residues. The junction had 9 bases not matched to a gene; V was cut back by 5 bases and J by 7 bases. The germline CDR1 and CDR2 sequences are SGHTA and FQGNSA. Written as DNA, the CDR3 is TGTGCCAGCAGCGGCAGACTAGCGGGAGTACGGAATGAGCAGTTCTTC. Residues: CASSGRLAGVRNEQFF.

V is TRBV6-1 and J is TRBJ2-3; perhaps D is TRBD1 or TRBD2 (6 bases each). Trimming shortened V by 8 bases and J by 4 bases, and 13 bases separated the two germline ends. Germline-derived CDR1 and CDR2 are MNHNS and SASEGT. This CDR3 has 13 amino acids. The CDR3 sequence: CASGGHRADTQYF. CDR3 sequence (DNA): TGTGCCAGCGGGGGGCATCGGGCAGATACGCAGTATTTT.

This clonotype was seen at least ten times. CDR3 nucleotide sequence: TGTGCCAGCAGCTTATACGGCCAGCCGGGGGGACGAGTATACAATGAGCAGTTCTTC. Translation gives CASSLYGQPGGRVYNEQFF. J is TRBJ2-1 and V is TRBV11-1, with 7 bases aligning to TRBD2. Germline assignment: CDR1 SGHAT and CDR2 FQDESV (reference sequence). V lost 2 bases to trimming and J lost 4 bases; unmatched junction nucleotides: 17. The CDR3 sequence is 19 residues long.

This clonotype showed up just a few times. Germline is not matched at one junction end, which may reflect a read error. V and J are TRBV4-3 and TRBJ2-1; TRBD1 might be the D (6 bases). The CDR3 has 13 residues. CDR1 is LGHNA, CDR2 YSLEER, per germline. The CDR3 bases are TGCGCCAGCAGCCAAGAAATGGTAGGGGACACAGTCTTC. Translated, it gives CASSQEMVGDTVF.

The CDR3 loop reads CASSTTQGGASYEQYF. CDR3 DNA: TGTGCCAGCAGCACAACCCAGGGAGGAGCCTCCTACGAGCAGTACTTC. The chain links TRBV7-6 to TRBJ2-7; D is perhaps TRBD2 (6 bases). The CDR3 totals 16 residues. V dropped 5 bases and J dropped 0 bases, with 17 bases sitting between them. CDR1 and CDR2 (germline): SGHVS, FNYEAQ.

J is TRBJ2-5 and V is TRBV25-1; D is undetermined. Trimming left V 5 bases short and J 0 bases short, with 10 bases between. Looked up from germline, CDR1 is MGHDK and CDR2 is SYGVNS. CDR3 length equals 14 residues. Here the CDR3 DNA reads TGTGCCAGCAGTTCCCTGAGCTACCAAGAGACCCAGTACTTC. Translated: CASSSLSYQETQYF.

This clonotype was found a few times. The J gene is TRBJ2-7, the V gene TRBV20-1; D may be TRBD1 or TRBD2 (6 bases each). The CDR3 is made up of 13 amino acids. V shed 6 bases and J shed 2 bases, with 14 bases lying between them. CDR1 is DFQATT and CDR2 is SNEGSKA in the germline V gene (reference sequence). The CDR3 sequence is CSAKGGGPYEQYF. The DNA for the CDR3 is TGCAGTGCGAAGGGGGGAGGACCCTACGAGCAGTACTTC.